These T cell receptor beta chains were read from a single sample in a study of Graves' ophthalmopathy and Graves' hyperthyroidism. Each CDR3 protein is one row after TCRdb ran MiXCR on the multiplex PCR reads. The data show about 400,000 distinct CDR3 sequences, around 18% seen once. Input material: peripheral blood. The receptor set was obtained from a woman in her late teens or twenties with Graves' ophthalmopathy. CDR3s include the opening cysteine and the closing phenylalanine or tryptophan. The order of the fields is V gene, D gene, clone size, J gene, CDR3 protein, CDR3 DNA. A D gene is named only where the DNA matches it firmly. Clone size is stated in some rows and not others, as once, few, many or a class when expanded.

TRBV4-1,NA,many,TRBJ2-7,CASSQGQAGAYEQYF,TGCGCCAGCAGCCAAGGTCAAGCAGGGGCCTACGAGCAGTACTTC
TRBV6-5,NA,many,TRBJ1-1,CASSPGTTNTEAFF,TGTGCCAGCAGCCCCGGGACAACGAACACTGAAGCTTTCTTT
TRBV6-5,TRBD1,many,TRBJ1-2,CASSYRPGTGDGYTF,TGTGCCAGCAGTTACCGGCCAGGGACAGGGGATGGCTACACCTTC
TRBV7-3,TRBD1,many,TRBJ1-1,CASSLVIGRGRVNTEAFF,TGTGCCAGCAGCTTAGTTATTGGCAGGGGGCGCGTGAACACTGAAGCTTTCTTT
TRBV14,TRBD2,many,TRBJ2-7,CASSQVQRREGRVPEQYF,TGTGCCAGCAGCCAAGTCCAGAGGAGGGAGGGCCGGGTCCCCGAGCAGTACTTC
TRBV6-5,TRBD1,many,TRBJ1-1,CASSYGTGKHEAFF,TGTGCCAGCAGCTATGGGACAGGGAAACACGAAGCTTTCTTT
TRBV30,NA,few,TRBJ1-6,CAWSASGRSPLHF,TGTGCCTGGAGCGCTAGTGGGCGTTCACCCCTCCACTTT
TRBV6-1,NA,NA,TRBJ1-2,CASSQPGLGLYGYTF,TGTGCCAGCAGTCAGCCGGGACTCGGCCTCTATGGCTACACCTTC
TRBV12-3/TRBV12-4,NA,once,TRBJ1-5,CASTKSMGINEPQHF,TGTGCCAGCACCAAGTCCATGGGGATCAATGAGCCCCAGCATTTT
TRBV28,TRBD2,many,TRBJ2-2,CASSPGGPTGELFF,TGTGCCAGCAGCCCGGGAGGGCCTACCGGGGAGCTGTTTTTT
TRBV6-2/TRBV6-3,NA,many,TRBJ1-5,CASSHPAGQPQHF,TGTGCCAGCAGCCACCCCGCCGGTCAGCCCCAGCATTTT
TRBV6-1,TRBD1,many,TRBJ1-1,CASSRGTGPGNTEAFF,TGTGCCAGCAGTCGCGGGACAGGGCCTGGAAACACTGAAGCTTTCTTT
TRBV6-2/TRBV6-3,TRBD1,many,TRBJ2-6,CASGKTGAGGANVLTF,TGTGCCAGCGGAAAGACAGGGGCCGGCGGGGCCAACGTCCTGACTTTC
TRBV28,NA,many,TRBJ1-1,CASRGTGATKPEAFF,TGTGCCAGCAGGGGGACCGGGGCGACCAAACCCGAAGCTTTCTTT
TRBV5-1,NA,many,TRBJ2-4,CASSLEGIKNIQYF,TGCGCCAGCAGCTTGGAGGGGATTAAAAACATTCAGTACTTC
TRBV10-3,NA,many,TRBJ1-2,CAIKSEPANYGYTF,TGTGCCATCAAAAGTGAACCGGCAAACTATGGCTACACCTTC
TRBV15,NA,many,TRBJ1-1,CATSRGPREGLGEAFF,TGTGCCACCAGCAGAGGTCCTAGGGAGGGGCTCGGGGAAGCTTTCTTT
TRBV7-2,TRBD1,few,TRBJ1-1,CASSLEGGEPEAFF,TGTGCCAGCAGCTTAGAAGGGGGCGAACCTGAAGCTTTCTTT
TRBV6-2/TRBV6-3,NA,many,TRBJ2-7,CASRDVHEQYF,TGTGCCAGCAGGGACGTTCACGAGCAGTACTTC
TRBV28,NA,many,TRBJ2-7,CASSLVFNPPGEQYF,TGTGCCAGCAGTTTAGTATTCAACCCGCCTGGCGAGCAGTACTTC
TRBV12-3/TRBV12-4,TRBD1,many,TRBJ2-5,CASSKGQGPGETQYF,TGTGCCAGCAGTAAGGGACAGGGGCCCGGAGAGACCCAGTACTTC
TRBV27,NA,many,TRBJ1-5,CASSPWSDHSNQPQHF,TGTGCCAGCAGTCCTTGGTCAGACCATAGCAATCAGCCCCAGCATTTT